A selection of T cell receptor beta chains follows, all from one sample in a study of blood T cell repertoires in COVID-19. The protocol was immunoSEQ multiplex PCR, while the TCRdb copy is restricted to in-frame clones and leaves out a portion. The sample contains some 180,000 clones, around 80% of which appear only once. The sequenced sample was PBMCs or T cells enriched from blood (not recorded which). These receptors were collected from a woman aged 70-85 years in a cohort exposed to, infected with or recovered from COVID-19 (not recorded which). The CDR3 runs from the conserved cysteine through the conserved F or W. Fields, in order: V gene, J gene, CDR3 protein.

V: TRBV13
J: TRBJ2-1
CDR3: CASSQGQGYNEQFF

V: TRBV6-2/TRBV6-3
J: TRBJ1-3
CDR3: CASSYGGTISGNTIYF

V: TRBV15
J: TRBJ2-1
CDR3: CATGRAPGLAAPGDPYEQFF

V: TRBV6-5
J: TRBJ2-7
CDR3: CASSYDRGVHEQYF

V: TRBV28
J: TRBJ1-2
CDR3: CASVAGANYGYTF

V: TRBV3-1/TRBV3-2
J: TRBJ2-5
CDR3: CASSPAGGQEGKTQYF

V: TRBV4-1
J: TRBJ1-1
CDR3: CASSQEIVGQHEAFF

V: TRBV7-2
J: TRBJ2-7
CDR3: CASSLGLALYEQYF

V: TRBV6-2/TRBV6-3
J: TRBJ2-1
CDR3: CASTPYPFGEYNEQFF

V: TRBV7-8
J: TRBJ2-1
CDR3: CASSLGGHEQFF

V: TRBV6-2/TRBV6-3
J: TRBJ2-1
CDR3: CASSLQAVLISNEQFF

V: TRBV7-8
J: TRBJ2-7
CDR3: CASSFGQGLGEQYF

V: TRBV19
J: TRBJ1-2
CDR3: CASSIGQALYYGYTF

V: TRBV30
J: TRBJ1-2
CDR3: CAWSDWGGTNYGYTF

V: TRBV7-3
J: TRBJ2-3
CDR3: CASSPFRDSGTGQYF

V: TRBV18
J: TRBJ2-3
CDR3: CASSPLGTGGLTDTQYF

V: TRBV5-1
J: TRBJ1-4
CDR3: CASSWGGDEKLFF

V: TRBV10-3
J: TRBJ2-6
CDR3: CAISESDGLAVGSGANVLTF

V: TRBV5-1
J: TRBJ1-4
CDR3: CASSLQGGKEKLFF

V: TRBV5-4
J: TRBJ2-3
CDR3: CASSLTAGTDTQYF

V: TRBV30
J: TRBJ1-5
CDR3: CAWSPGTGQQPQHF

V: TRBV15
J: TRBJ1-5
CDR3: CATSRDRGDQPQHF

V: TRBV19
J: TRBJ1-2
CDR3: CATRDRTFYGYTF

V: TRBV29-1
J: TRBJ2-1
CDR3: CSVGGAGLVSHNEQFF

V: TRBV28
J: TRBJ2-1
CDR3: CASSLGFASGVNEQFF

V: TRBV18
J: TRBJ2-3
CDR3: CASSPASGSTDTQYF

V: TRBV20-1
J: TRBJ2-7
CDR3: CSASRGRAYEQYF